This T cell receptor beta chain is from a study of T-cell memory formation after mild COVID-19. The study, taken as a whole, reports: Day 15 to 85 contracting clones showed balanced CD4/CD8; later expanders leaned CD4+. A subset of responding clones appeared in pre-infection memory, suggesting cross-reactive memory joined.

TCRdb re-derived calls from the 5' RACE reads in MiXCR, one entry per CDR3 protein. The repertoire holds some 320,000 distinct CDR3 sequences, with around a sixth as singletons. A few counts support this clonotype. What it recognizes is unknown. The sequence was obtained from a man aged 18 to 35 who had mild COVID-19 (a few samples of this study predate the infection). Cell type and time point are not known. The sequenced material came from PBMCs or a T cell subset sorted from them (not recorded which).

CDR3 amino acids: CASSQDPYGIQETQYF. The CDR3 coding sequence is TGTGCCAGCAGCCAAGACCCTTACGGTATCCAAGAGACCCAGTACTTC. The chain uses TRBV3-1 and TRBJ2-5, with D unresolved. This CDR3 spans 16 amino acids. V was pared by 0 bases and J by 1 base, with 12 bases between. Looked up from germline, CDR1 is LGHDT and CDR2 is YNNKEL (reference sequence).